This entry lists 25 T cell receptor beta chains sequenced from one sample in a study of T cell clones after liver transplantation. TCRdb's table, derived via immunoSEQ multiplex PCR, lists solely in-frame clones and lacks some. Among tens of thousands of clones listed, 86% were seen once. The sample here was CD8+ T cells from blood, taken 12 months after liver transplant. The source is a human patient who received a liver transplant. Some T cells may have originated in the graft donor.

The chain joins TRBV6-1 to TRBJ2-7; 9 bases fit TRBD1. Germline V CDR1 and CDR2: MNHNS, SASEGT. The CDR3 consists of 16 residues. V shed 4 bases and J 3 bases; nucleotides not matched to a gene: 10. The CDR3 nucleotides are TGTGCCAGCAGTGCCTTTCTACCGGGACAGGGCTACGAGCAGTACTTC. Protein: CASSAFLPGQGYEQYF.

The chain combines TRBV4-3 with TRBJ1-1, with D perhaps TRBD1 (5 bases). From germline, CDR1 is LGHNA and CDR2 YSLEER. V was pared by 5 bases and J by 1 base, with 11 bases between. This CDR3 spans 14 amino acids. In nucleotides, the CDR3 is TGCGCCAGCAGCACCAGACAGACGAACACTGAAGCTTTCTTT. Its protein is CASSTRQTNTEAFF.

A single count supports this clone. The genes are TRBV2 and TRBJ2-7, with D unresolved. The CDR3 is 14 residues long. Between the trimmed V and J ends, which lost 6 bases and 0 bases, there was a span of 12 bases. Germline V gene data show CDR1 as SNHLY and CDR2 as FYNNEI. CDR3 nucleotide sequence: TGTGCCAGCAGCGATACCCCCACCTCCTACGAGCAGTACTTC. It translates to CASSDTPTSYEQYF.

The table lists this clone with a count of one. The chain links TRBV7-9 to TRBJ2-7, with D hard to call. The CDR3 has 13 amino acids. The germline gives CDR1 SEHNR, CDR2 FQNEAQ (reference sequence). Trimming shortened V by 5 bases and J by 7 bases, and 15 bases separated the two germline ends. For the CDR3, the DNA is TGTGCCAGCAGCCCACCCAAGACTGTGGAGCAGTACTTC. It codes for CASSPPKTVEQYF.

A note on this clone: Other DNA sequences from this sample encode an identical CDR3 as well. This chain uses TRBV28 with TRBJ1-1, with D uncertain. Germline CDR1 is MDHEN and CDR2 is SYDVKM. The CDR3 has 12 amino acids. The ends were cut back, 6 bases at V and 0 bases at J, with 5 bases in the middle. In DNA form, the CDR3 reads TGTGCCAGCAGCTTCCTGAACACTGAAGCTTTCTTT. It codes for CASSFLNTEAFF. The variable domain in full, completed from reference TRBV28 and TRBJ1-1, reads DVKVTQSSRYLVKRTGEKVFLECVQDMDHENMFWYRQDPGLGLRLIYFSYDVKMKEKGDIPEGYSVSREKKERFSLILESASTNQTSMYLCASSFLNTEAFFGQGTRLTVV.

V usage is TRBV7-9 and J usage is TRBJ1-1, with a possible D match to TRBD1 (5 bases). The ends were cut back, 4 bases at V and 1 base at J, with 13 bases in the middle. Germline loops: CDR1 SEHNR, CDR2 FQNEAQ (reference sequence). CDR3 length: 15 amino acids. The CDR3 DNA sequence: TGTGCCAGCAGCTATTTGGGACTGGGGAACACTGAAGCTTTCTTT. It codes for CASSYLGLGNTEAFF.

CDR3 in amino acids: CASSLPFTYNEQFF. CDR3 nucleotide sequence: TGTGCCAGCAGCTTACCCTTTACTTACAATGAGCAGTTCTTC. The V and J genes are TRBV7-9 and TRBJ2-1; unclear D gene. V lost 2 bases to trimming and J lost 4 bases, with 9 bases between them. The V gene's germline CDR1 is SEHNR and CDR2 FQNEAQ (reference sequence). The CDR3 is 14 residues long. The full variable domain, rest sourced from reference TRBV7-9 and TRBJ2-1, is DTGVSQNPRHKITKRGQNVTFRCDPISEHNRLYWYRQTLGQGPEFLTYFQNEAQLEKSRLLSDRFSAERPKGSFSTLEIQRTEQGDSAMYLCASSLPFTYNEQFFGPGTRLTVL.

This clone is a singleton in its sample. The chain uses TRBV19 and TRBJ1-4; D remains ambiguous. Germline CDR1 LNHDA, CDR2 SQIVND (reference sequence). V lost 3 bases to trimming and J lost 8 bases, with 16 bases between them. The CDR3 is made up of 15 amino acids. CDR3 sequence reads: CASSIGFGNDEKLFF. CDR3 DNA sequence: TGTGCCAGTAGTATCGGTTTCGGTAACGACGAAAAACTGTTTTTT.

The V and J genes are TRBV5-4 and TRBJ1-1; tentatively, D is TRBD1 (6 bases). Germline loops: CDR1 SGHNT, CDR2 YYREEE (reference sequence). Trimming cost V 2 bases and J 1 base, with 12 bases left between them. This CDR3 contains 15 residues. CDR3 amino acids: CASSLIGGANTEAFF. The CDR3 bases are TGTGCCAGCAGCTTAATCGGGGGGGCGAACACTGAAGCTTTCTTT.

The chain joins TRBV30 to TRBJ1-1, with D uncertain. CDR1 GTSNPN and CDR2 SVGIG come from the germline V gene (reference sequence). The CDR3 is 12 residues long. V was cut by 5 bases and J by 2 bases, with 9 bases left in between. DNA for the CDR3: TGTGCCTGGTCCCCCATCAACACTGAAGCTTTCTTT. This translates into CAWSPINTEAFF.

This chain uses TRBV7-8 with TRBJ1-5; 10 bases align to TRBD1. This CDR3 is built from 15 residues. The ends lost 6 bases at V and 6 bases at J; junction bases unmatched: 8. Looked up from germline, CDR1 is SGHVS and CDR2 is FQNEAQ. CDR3 sequence (DNA): TGTGCCAGCAGTCACCCGGGACAGGGGTCTCAGCCCCAGCATTTT. As protein: CASSHPGQGSQPQHF.

The V gene is TRBV19, the J gene TRBJ2-1; 8 nucleotides match TRBD2. The germline CDR1 and CDR2 sequences are LNHDA and SQIVND (reference sequence). V shed 5 bases and J 4 bases; nucleotides not matched to a gene: 4. This CDR3 spans 14 amino acids. In nucleotides, the CDR3 is TGTGCCAGTAGTCGACAGCGGGAGTACAATGAGCAGTTCTTC. Amino acid sequence: CASSRQREYNEQFF.

This chain links TRBV27 with TRBJ2-7, with D possibly matching TRBD2 (5 bases). The CDR3 is 13 amino acids. Trimming pared 8 bases from V and 0 bases from J, leaving 11 bases between. CDR1 is MNHEY, CDR2 SMNVEV, per germline (reference sequence). The CDR3 sequence is CASGGLRSYEQYF. The CDR3 DNA reads TGTGCCAGCGGCGGACTGCGCTCCTACGAGCAGTACTTC.

The chain combines TRBV27 with TRBJ1-1; D remains ambiguous. Looked up from germline, CDR1 is MNHEY and CDR2 is SMNVEV (reference sequence). The ends were cut back, 4 bases at V and 3 bases at J, with 9 bases in the middle. The CDR3 is made up of 13 amino acids. CDR3 nucleotide sequence: TGTGCCAGCAGTTATCGCGGGGACACTGAAGCTTTCTTT. Translation: CASSYRGDTEAFF.

This chain links TRBV6-1 with TRBJ1-4; 10 bases are a match to TRBD1. The CDR3 has 15 residues. The V and J ends lost 3 bases and 7 bases, in that order; junction bases with no gene match: 5. CDR1 is MNHNS, CDR2 SASEGT, per germline. CDR3 protein: CASSDRDRGIEKLFF. The CDR3 bases are TGTGCCAGCAGTGACCGGGACAGGGGAATTGAAAAACTGTTTTTT.

This clone was found once. The chain employs TRBV15 and TRBJ1-1, with D possibly being TRBD1 (5 bases). This CDR3 is 15 amino acids long. The V and J ends lost 1 base and 1 base respectively, with 10 bases between them. CDR1 and CDR2 (germline): LNHNV, YYDKDF (reference sequence). The chain's CDR3 is CATSRALGPNTEAFF. CDR3 nucleotides: TGTGCCACCAGCAGAGCATTGGGGCCGAACACTGAAGCTTTCTTT.

This sequence joins TRBV7-9 and TRBJ2-7; 9 bases fit TRBD2. Germline assignment: CDR1 SEHNR and CDR2 FQNEAQ (reference sequence). Trimming took 2 bases from V and 0 from J; bases not matched to a gene: 14. This CDR3 comprises 19 residues. CDR3 coding DNA: TGTGCCAGCAGCTTAACGACTAGCGGTCGACCTTATAGCTCCTACGAGCAGTACTTC. Its protein is CASSLTTSGRPYSSYEQYF. The complete variable domain, with remaining parts taken from reference TRBV7-9 and TRBJ2-7, reads DTGVSQNPRHKITKRGQNVTFRCDPISEHNRLYWYRQTLGQGPEFLTYFQNEAQLEKSRLLSDRFSAERPKGSFSTLEIQRTEQGDSAMYLCASSLTTSGRPYSSYEQYFGPGTRLTVT.

In the case of this clone: The junction departs from the called germline gene at one end, perhaps through a read error. The V call is TRBV28, the J call TRBJ1-2; D call uncertain. Germline CDR1 reads MDHEN; CDR2 reads SYDVKM. The CDR3 spans 15 residues. As DNA, the CDR3 is TGTGCCAGCAGATTATTTAACACGCCTTATGATGGCTACACCTTC. As protein: CASRLFNTPYDGYTF.

The chain carries TRBV28 and TRBJ2-3; TRBD2 aligns across 10 bases. In germline, CDR1 is MDHEN, CDR2 SYDVKM. CDR3 length: 16 amino acids. The J segment lost 3 bases and the V segment lost 2 bases, leaving 5 bases of the junction unmatched. The CDR3 here is CASSLGAGGETDTQYF. In DNA, the CDR3 is TGTGCCAGCAGTTTAGGAGCGGGAGGGGAAACAGATACGCAGTATTTT. The full variable domain, its missing parts supplied by reference TRBV28 and TRBJ2-3, is DVKVTQSSRYLVKRTGEKVFLECVQDMDHENMFWYRQDPGLGLRLIYFSYDVKMKEKGDIPEGYSVSREKKERFSLILESASTNQTSMYLCASSLGAGGETDTQYFGPGTRLTVL.

CDR3: CSATSEVEAFF. The CDR3 DNA reads as TGCAGTGCTACATCGGAGGTTGAAGCTTTCTTT. This chain uses TRBV20-1 with TRBJ1-1; no definite D call. CDR3 length: 11 residues. The germline gives CDR1 DFQATT, CDR2 SNEGSKA (reference sequence). V dropped 4 bases and J dropped 7 bases, with 10 bases sitting between them.

V usage is TRBV29-1 and J usage is TRBJ1-1, with unresolved D. Germline CDR1 SQVTM, CDR2 ANQGSEA. This CDR3 region has 11 residues. Trimming left V 3 bases short and J 10 bases short, with 12 bases between. The CDR3 nucleotides are TGCAGCGTTGACGCGGCCATCGGAGCTTTCTTT. Protein sequence: CSVDAAIGAFF.

This clone was observed a few times. The CDR3 loop is CAISEGTSGGSYNEQFF. CDR3 nucleotides: TGTGCCATCAGTGAGGGGACTAGCGGGGGCTCCTACAATGAGCAGTTCTTC. V gene TRBV10-3 combines with J gene TRBJ2-1; 14 bases align to TRBD2. The CDR3 spans 17 residues. Germline V gives CDR1 ENHRY, CDR2 SYGVKD. Germline trimming cut 2 bases from V and 0 bases from J; bases unmatched to any gene: 0.

The chain carries TRBV19 and TRBJ2-3; D gene ambiguous. Germline CDR1 LNHDA, CDR2 SQIVND (reference sequence). Trimming removed 6 bases at V and 0 bases at J, with 13 bases between. The CDR3 covers 15 residues. The CDR3: CASSPAAASTDTQYF. CDR3 nucleotide sequence: TGTGCCAGTAGCCCGGCGGCGGCTAGCACAGATACGCAGTATTTT.

The gene calls are TRBV27 and TRBJ1-1; possibly TRBD1 for D (5 bases). This CDR3 is 15 amino acids long. V shed 1 base and J shed 2 bases, with 11 bases lying between them. Germline loops: CDR1 MNHEY, CDR2 SMNVEV (reference sequence). The CDR3 DNA reads as TGTGCCAGCAGTTTATTAGGGGCGCTTAACACTGAAGCTTTCTTT. It translates to CASSLLGALNTEAFF.

This chain joins TRBV7-3 and TRBJ2-2, with TRBD1 identical over 8 bases. CDR1 is SGHTA, CDR2 FQGTGA, per germline. The J segment lost 1 base and the V segment lost 5 bases, leaving 9 bases of the junction unmatched. The length of the CDR3 is 17 residues. In DNA form, the CDR3 reads TGTGCCAGCAGCCCCGGTGATGGGACAGGGAACACCGGGGAGCTGTTTTTT. Translation: CASSPGDGTGNTGELFF.